This T cell receptor beta chain was identified in a study of identical twins. Overall study results and limits: For zero-insertion analyses, partial confounding could come from invariant MAIT and iNKT cells. Abundant beta clonotypes from cord blood bore fewer insertions; memory repertoires lacked this pattern.

Template switching supplied a universal primer site; unique molecular identifiers were carried on the cDNA. TCRdb processed the 5' RACE reads anew with MiXCR; each CDR3 protein has one entry. This sample has approximately 670,000 distinct CDR3 sequences, with around 6% found just once. The donor group consisted entirely of healthy Caucasians. The CDR3 has 14 residues. V dropped 5 bases and J dropped 0 bases, with 12 bases sitting between them. Germline CDR1 and CDR2: DFQATT and SNEGSKA (reference sequence). About this clonotype: Its antigen is as yet unknown.

The sequencing sample was made of naive T cells sorted from blood. This clonotype was sampled from a man aged 18-30 years in good health. The V gene is TRBV20-1, the J gene TRBJ2-3; no firm D call. The CDR3 DNA is TGCAGTGCTCTAGGACCCACTAGCACAGATACGCAGTATTTT. This codes for CSALGPTSTDTQYF.